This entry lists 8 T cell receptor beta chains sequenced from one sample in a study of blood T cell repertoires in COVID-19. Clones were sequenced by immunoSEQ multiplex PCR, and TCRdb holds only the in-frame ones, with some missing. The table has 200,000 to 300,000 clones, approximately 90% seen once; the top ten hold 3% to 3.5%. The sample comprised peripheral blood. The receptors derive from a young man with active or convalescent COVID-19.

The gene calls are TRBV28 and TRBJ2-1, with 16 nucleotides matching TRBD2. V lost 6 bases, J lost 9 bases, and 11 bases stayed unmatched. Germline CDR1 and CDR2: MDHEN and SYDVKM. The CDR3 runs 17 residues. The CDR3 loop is CASRGTSGRASSGEQFF. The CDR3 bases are TGTGCCAGCAGAGGGACTAGCGGGAGGGCCTCGTCGGGTGAGCAGTTCTTC.

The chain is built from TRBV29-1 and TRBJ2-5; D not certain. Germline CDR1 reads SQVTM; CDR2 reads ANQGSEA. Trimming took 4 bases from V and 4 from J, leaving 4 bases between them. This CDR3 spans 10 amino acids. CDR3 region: CSVAGETQYF. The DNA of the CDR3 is TGCAGCGTTGCCGGAGAGACCCAGTACTTC.

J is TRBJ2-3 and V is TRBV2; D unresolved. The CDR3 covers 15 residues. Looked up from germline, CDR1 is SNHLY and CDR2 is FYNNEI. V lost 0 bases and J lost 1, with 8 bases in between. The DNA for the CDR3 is TGTGCCAGCAGTGAAGCGGTGGTAGGCACAGATACGCAGTATTTT. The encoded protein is CASSEAVVGTDTQYF. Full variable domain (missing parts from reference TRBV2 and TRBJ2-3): EPEVTQTPSHQVTQMGQEVILRCVPISNHLYFYWYRQILGQKVEFLVSFYNNEISEKSEIFDDQFSVERPDGSNFTLKIRSTKLEDSAMYFCASSEAVVGTDTQYFGPGTRLTVL.

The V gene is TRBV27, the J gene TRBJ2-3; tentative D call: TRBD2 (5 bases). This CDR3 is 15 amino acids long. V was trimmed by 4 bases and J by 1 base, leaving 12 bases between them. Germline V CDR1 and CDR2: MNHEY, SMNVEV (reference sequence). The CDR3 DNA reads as TGTGCCAGCAGTTGGTTGGGGAGCGGCACAGATACGCAGTATTTT. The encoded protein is CASSWLGSGTDTQYF.

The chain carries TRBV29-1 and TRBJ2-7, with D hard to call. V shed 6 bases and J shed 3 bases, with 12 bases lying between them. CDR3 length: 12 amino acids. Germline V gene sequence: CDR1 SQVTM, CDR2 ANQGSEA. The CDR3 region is CSVRITNYEQYF. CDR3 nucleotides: TGCAGCGTGAGGATAACGAACTACGAGCAGTACTTC.

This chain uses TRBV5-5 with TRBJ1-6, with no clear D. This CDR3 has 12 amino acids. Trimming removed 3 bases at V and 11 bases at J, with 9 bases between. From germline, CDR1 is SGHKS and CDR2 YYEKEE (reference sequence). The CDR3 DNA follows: TGTGCCAGCAGCTCTTCCAGTCCACCCCTCCACTTT. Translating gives CASSSSSPPLHF.

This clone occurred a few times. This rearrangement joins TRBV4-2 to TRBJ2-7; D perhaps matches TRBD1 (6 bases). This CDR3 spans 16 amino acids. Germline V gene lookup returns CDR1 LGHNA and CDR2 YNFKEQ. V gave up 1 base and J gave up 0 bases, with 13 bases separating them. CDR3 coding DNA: TGTGCCAGCAGCCAAGGCCGGGACAAGTACTCCTACGAGCAGTACTTC. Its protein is CASSQGRDKYSYEQYF.

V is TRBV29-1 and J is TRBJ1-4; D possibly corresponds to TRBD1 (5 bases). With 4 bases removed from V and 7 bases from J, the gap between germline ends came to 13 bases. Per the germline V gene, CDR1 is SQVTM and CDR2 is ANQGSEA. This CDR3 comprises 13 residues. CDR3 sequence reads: CSVGRGVGEKLFF. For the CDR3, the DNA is TGCAGCGTTGGAAGGGGCGTGGGTGAAAAACTGTTTTTT.